The rows below give T cell receptor beta chains drawn from one sample of a study of cytomegalovirus exposure and HLA in healthy donors. Some clones are missing from TCRdb's copy, which holds only in-frame ones; the method was immunoSEQ multiplex PCR. The table includes about 200,000 clones, around 82% detected once. The sequenced sample was PBMCs. The origin of the receptors is a woman aged 30 to 39 in good health and CMV-seronegative. Both conserved end residues are trimmed from each CDR3. D genes are given only for firm matches.

TRBD2 TRBV18 ASSPLAGGSHEQY
. TRBV28 ASSLGGDKETQY
TRBD1 TRBV6-6 ASSVQGSSYNEQF
TRBD1 TRBV5-1 ASSLGVRTGGGSGYT
TRBD2 TRBV6-1 ASSGRLALITDTQY
. TRBV6-5 ASNYNGHTEAF
. TRBV30 AEQGLGTEAF
. TRBV6-1 ASSEPLLYTGNYGYT
TRBD1 TRBV28 EESGTGIPTDTQY
. TRBV6-1 ASRITGESYEQY
. TRBV2 ASIGEVGTEAF
. TRBV18 ASSPTTEGQPQH
. TRBV5-1 ASSSGQPNTEAF
TRBD2 TRBV6-5 ASSYSSGSSTDTQY
. TRBV7-9 ASSPLGYGTSTDTQY
. TRBV27 ASTFGAGTLSGKLF
. TRBV11-2 ASSVQGVGNEKLF
. TRBV6-1 ASIRTPGGADTQY
. TRBV6-6 ASSPYRDSNQPQH
. TRBV7-9 ASSLGSYGYT
. TRBV5-1 ASSPIPDSPRSNTNYGYT
TRBD2 TRBV10-3 AINRGLAGNTGELF